The sequence of this T cell receptor beta chain was determined in a study of control samples from healthy donors and cancer patients. Sequencing used immunoSEQ multiplex PCR; TCRdb keeps in-frame clones, though not all of them. The sample carries some 100,000 clones, around 89% recorded once. Looked up from germline, CDR1 is LNHNV and CDR2 is YYDKDF (reference sequence). The CDR3 runs to 15 residues. Deletions cut 3 bases from V and 4 bases from J, with 13 bases between. This sequence joins TRBV15 and TRBJ1-5, with D possibly matching TRBD1 (6 bases). This clonotype was sampled from a man aged 25-40 years in good health. The sequenced material came from blood. The CDR3 loop reads CATSRAGAGNQPQHF. The CDR3, as DNA: TGTGCCACCAGCAGGGCAGGGGCGGGTAATCAGCCCCAGCATTTT.